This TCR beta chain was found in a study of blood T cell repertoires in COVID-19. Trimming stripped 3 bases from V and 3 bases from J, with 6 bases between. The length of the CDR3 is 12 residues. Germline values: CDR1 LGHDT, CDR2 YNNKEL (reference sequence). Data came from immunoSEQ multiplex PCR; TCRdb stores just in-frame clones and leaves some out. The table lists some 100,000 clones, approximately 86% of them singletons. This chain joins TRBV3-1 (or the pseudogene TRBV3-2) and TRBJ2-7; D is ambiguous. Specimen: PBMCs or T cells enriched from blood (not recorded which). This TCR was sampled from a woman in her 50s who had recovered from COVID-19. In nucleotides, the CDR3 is TGTGCCAGCAGCCACTCCTACTACGAGCAGTACTTC. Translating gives CASSHSYYEQYF.